These T cell receptor beta chains were read from a single sample in a study of T cells in Graves' hyperthyroidism and ophthalmopathy. TCRdb passed the multiplex PCR reads through MiXCR, listing each CDR3 protein once. The top ten hold about 49% of the sample, which has roughly 300,000 distinct CDR3 sequences, approximately 18% seen once. Sequenced material: blood. These TCRs come from a woman aged 50 to 60 with Graves' hyperthyroidism. Both conserved end residues are part of each CDR3. The D gene is left open where the match is weak. Clone size appears in some rows only: once, few, many, or a class for an expanded clone.

D gene	clone size	V gene	J gene	CDR3 protein	CDR3 DNA
TRBD1	few	TRBV4-2	TRBJ2-3	CASSQEPHGTGADTQYF	TGTGCCAGCAGCCAGGAACCCCATGGGACAGGGGCAGATACGCAGTATTTT
-	many	TRBV2	TRBJ1-5	CASSYRDASNQPQHF	TGTGCCAGCAGTTACAGGGATGCGAGCAATCAGCCCCAGCATTTT
-	many	TRBV5-1	TRBJ2-3	CASSPLVMGQDTQYF	TGCGCCAGCAGCCCACTAGTGATGGGTCAAGATACGCAGTATTTT
TRBD1	many	TRBV6-1	TRBJ1-5	CASSPGQGQPQHF	TGTGCCAGCAGTCCCGGACAGGGTCAACCCCAGCATTTT
TRBD1	few	TRBV5-1	TRBJ1-1	CASSSGQAESEAFF	TGCGCCAGCAGCTCCGGACAGGCGGAATCTGAAGCTTTCTTT
-	few	TRBV5-1	TRBJ2-3	CASNKGVDTQYF	TGCGCCAGCAATAAAGGCGTAGATACGCAGTATTTT
-	many	TRBV11-2	TRBJ2-5	CASSLFGTVETQYF	TGTGCCAGCAGCCTTTTCGGGACGGTCGAGACCCAGTACTTC
TRBD2	-	TRBV30	TRBJ2-1	CAWSTIAGAYNEQFF	TGTGCCTGGAGTACTATAGCGGGGGCCTACAATGAGCAGTTCTTC
-	-	TRBV12-3/TRBV12-4	TRBJ1-4	CASSTSGDINEKLFF	TGTGCCAGCAGTACATCAGGGGATATAAATGAAAAACTGTTTTTT
TRBD1	-	TRBV11-3	TRBJ2-3	CASNPGTGRTDTQYF	TGTGCCAGCAACCCCGGGACAGGGAGGACAGATACGCAGTATTTT
-	few	TRBV7-8	TRBJ2-2	CASSPHRVGTGELFF	TGTGCCAGCAGCCCTCACAGGGTTGGAACCGGGGAGCTGTTTTTT
-	few	TRBV6-1	TRBJ1-2	CASRINNYNYGYTF	TGTGCCAGCAGAATAAACAACTATAACTATGGCTACACCTTC
TRBD1	few	TRBV7-9	TRBJ1-2	CASSTGTELNGYTF	TGTGCCAGCAGCACGGGGACAGAGCTGAATGGCTACACCTTC
-	few	TRBV6-1	TRBJ1-2	CSTRASGRYGYTF	TGTTCTACAAGGGCCTCAGGGAGGTACGGCTACACCTTC
TRBD2	-	TRBV7-8	TRBJ2-3	CASSTPGTSGITDTQYF	TGTGCCAGCAGCACCCCCGGGACTAGCGGGATAACAGATACGCAGTATTTT
-	-	TRBV5-5	TRBJ1-2	CASSFGVNENYGYTF	TGTGCCAGCAGCTTCGGGGTTAACGAGAACTATGGCTACACCTTC
TRBD2	many	TRBV11-2	TRBJ2-7	CASSLVGTIYEQYF	TGTGCCAGCAGCTTAGTGGGGACTATCTACGAGCAGTACTTC
-	many	TRBV5-1	TRBJ2-2	CASSSLAANTGELFF	TGCGCCAGCAGCTCGTTAGCGGCGAACACCGGGGAGCTGTTTTTT
TRBD2	-	TRBV3-1	TRBJ2-3	CASSQGLAGGVTDTQYF	TGTGCCAGCAGCCAAGGACTAGCGGGAGGGGTCACAGATACGCAGTATTTT
-	many	TRBV5-1	TRBJ2-3	CASSNLGPTTQYF	TGCGCCAGCAGCAACTTAGGGCCTACAACGCAGTATTTT
-	many	TRBV5-1	TRBJ2-2	CASKEAGGIGELFF	TGCGCCAGCAAGGAGGCAGGGGGGATCGGGGAGCTGTTTTTT
TRBD1	many	TRBV5-1	TRBJ2-1	CASSRAGTGGNEQFF	TGCGCCAGCAGCCGGGCTGGGACAGGGGGCAATGAGCAGTTCTTC
-	many	TRBV3-1	TRBJ2-5	CASSQRRQAIQETQYF	TGTGCCAGCAGCCAACGGCGACAGGCTATACAAGAGACCCAGTACTTC
TRBD2	many	TRBV9	TRBJ2-7	CASSDRLAGDDEQYF	TGTGCCAGCAGCGACCGACTAGCGGGAGATGACGAGCAGTACTTC
TRBD1	many	TRBV28	TRBJ2-1	CASSLGTGSSYNEQFF	TGTGCCAGCAGCCTGGGGACAGGGAGCTCCTACAATGAGCAGTTCTTC
-	few	TRBV6-1	TRBJ1-1	CASSSPRRNTEAFF	TGTGCCAGCAGCTCCCCCAGGAGGAACACTGAAGCTTTCTTT
TRBD1	few	TRBV7-9	TRBJ2-2	CASTGQGTGELFF	TGTGCCAGCACCGGACAGGGAACCGGGGAGCTGTTTTTT
TRBD1	-	TRBV6-1	TRBJ2-7	CASSPAGQGVQQYF	TGTGCCAGCAGTCCCGCAGGACAGGGGGTTCAGCAGTACTTC
-	many	TRBV28	TRBJ2-6	CASSRPSGANVLTF	TGTGCCAGCAGTAGACCCTCTGGGGCCAACGTCCTGACTTTC
-	many	TRBV5-6	TRBJ2-1	CASSSPPFSLSGSSYNEQFF	TGTGCCAGCAGCTCACCGCCCTTTAGCCTTAGCGGTAGCTCCTACAATGAGCAGTTCTTC
-	-	TRBV5-8	TRBJ1-1	CASSSVGGDEAFF	TGTGCCAGCTCCTCCGTGGGAGGAGATGAAGCTTTCTTT
-	many	TRBV7-9	TRBJ2-7	CASSGGLEPANEQYF	TGTGCCAGCTCTGGAGGGCTAGAACCAGCCAACGAGCAGTACTTC
TRBD1	few	TRBV27	TRBJ1-2	CASSSGSPGGLSGYTF	TGTGCCAGCAGCTCCGGGTCTCCAGGGGGCCTTAGTGGCTACACCTTC
-	many	TRBV30	TRBJ1-1	CAWSGWEGNTEAFF	TGTGCCTGGAGTGGATGGGAGGGTAACACTGAAGCTTTCTTT
TRBD2	-	TRBV27	TRBJ2-2	CASSSLSAGTNTGELFF	TGTGCCAGCAGCTCTCTGTCAGCGGGAACGAACACCGGGGAGCTGTTTTTT
-	-	TRBV11-2	TRBJ2-3	CASSLGGGTQYF	TGTGCCAGCAGCTTAGGTGGGGGGACGCAGTATTTT
-	few	TRBV29-1	TRBJ2-1	CSVEPQALGNEQFF	TGCAGCGTAGAACCCCAGGCCCTAGGCAATGAGCAGTTCTTC
-	few	TRBV7-6	TRBJ2-7	CASSSSEGPYEQYF	TGTGCCAGCAGCTCCTCGGAGGGTCCCTACGAGCAGTACTTC
-	-	TRBV20-1	TRBJ2-1	CSARDSVGGPQFF	TGCAGTGCTAGAGATTCGGTGGGCGGCCCGCAGTTCTTC
TRBD2	many	TRBV7-2	TRBJ2-1	CASKYLAGGYNEQFF	TGTGCCAGCAAATATCTAGCGGGAGGTTACAATGAGCAGTTCTTC
-	many	TRBV2	TRBJ1-1	CASSRTGWDTEAFF	TGTGCCAGCAGTAGGACCGGGTGGGACACTGAAGCTTTCTTT
-	many	TRBV7-9	TRBJ2-7	CASVRTASSYEQYF	TGTGCCAGCGTGCGGACGGCGAGCTCCTACGAGCAGTACTTC
TRBD1	many	TRBV3-1	TRBJ2-2	CASRRDRGVYDTGELFF	TGTGCCAGCAGACGAGACAGGGGGGTTTATGACACCGGGGAGCTGTTTTTT
-	few	TRBV19	TRBJ2-3	CASSVVRREDTQYF	TGTGCCAGTAGTGTGGTGAGGAGGGAAGATACGCAGTATTTT
-	-	TRBV7-8	TRBJ2-1	CASSLVASVFSYNEQFF	TGTGCCAGCAGCTTAGTAGCTAGCGTATTCTCCTACAATGAGCAGTTCTTC
TRBD2	few	TRBV11-2	TRBJ2-1	CASSRVGGGLVEQFF	TGTGCCAGTAGCCGCGTCGGGGGGGGCCTAGTTGAGCAGTTCTTC
-	few	TRBV5-1	TRBJ1-6	CASSLQGNSPLHF	TGCGCCAGCAGCTTGCAGGGAAATTCACCCCTCCACTTT
-	-	TRBV27	TRBJ1-4	CASSFSGSTNEKLFF	TGTGCCAGCAGTTTCTCAGGGTCAACTAATGAAAAACTGTTTTTT
TRBD2	-	TRBV28	TRBJ2-1	CASSESSGGPNEQFF	TGTGCCAGCAGTGAATCATCGGGGGGACCAAATGAGCAGTTCTTC
TRBD1	-	TRBV28	TRBJ1-3	CASSLSRTGSDTIYF	TGTGCCAGCAGTTTATCCCGGACAGGATCGGACACCATATATTTT
-	many	TRBV28	TRBJ2-3	CASSSRDGANDTQYF	TGTGCCAGCAGTTCCCGGGACGGAGCCAACGATACGCAGTATTTT
-	few	TRBV29-1	TRBJ2-3	CSVVLPAGASTQYF	TGCAGCGTTGTACTCCCGGCGGGGGCCTCAACGCAGTATTTT
-	few	TRBV28	TRBJ2-2	CASSLYPGELFF	TGTGCCAGCAGTTTATACCCCGGGGAGCTGTTTTTT
-	-	TRBV20-1	TRBJ2-1	CSASPGYYNEQFF	TGCAGTGCTAGTCCCGGGTACTACAATGAGCAGTTCTTC
-	many	TRBV5-1	TRBJ2-3	CASSLQGFSTDTQYF	TGCGCCAGCAGCTTACAGGGTTTTAGCACAGATACGCAGTATTTT
TRBD2	many	TRBV11-3	TRBJ2-5	CASSFSGTSQETQYF	TGTGCCAGCAGCTTTAGCGGGACCAGCCAAGAGACCCAGTACTTC
-	many	TRBV2	TRBJ2-3	CASSREALRTDTQYF	TGTGCCAGCAGTAGAGAGGCCCTCCGCACAGATACGCAGTATTTT
TRBD1	-	TRBV27	TRBJ1-1	CASSLRPGTAEDTEAFF	TGTGCCAGCAGTCTACGCCCCGGGACAGCTGAGGACACTGAAGCTTTCTTT
-	-	TRBV10-3	TRBJ2-7	CAISELDDYEQYF	TGTGCCATCAGTGAGTTGGACGATTACGAGCAGTACTTC
TRBD2	few	TRBV6-2/TRBV6-3	TRBJ2-3	CASSYPITREAGDTDTQYF	TGTGCCAGCAGTTACCCAATCACCCGGGAGGCCGGGGACACAGATACGCAGTATTTT